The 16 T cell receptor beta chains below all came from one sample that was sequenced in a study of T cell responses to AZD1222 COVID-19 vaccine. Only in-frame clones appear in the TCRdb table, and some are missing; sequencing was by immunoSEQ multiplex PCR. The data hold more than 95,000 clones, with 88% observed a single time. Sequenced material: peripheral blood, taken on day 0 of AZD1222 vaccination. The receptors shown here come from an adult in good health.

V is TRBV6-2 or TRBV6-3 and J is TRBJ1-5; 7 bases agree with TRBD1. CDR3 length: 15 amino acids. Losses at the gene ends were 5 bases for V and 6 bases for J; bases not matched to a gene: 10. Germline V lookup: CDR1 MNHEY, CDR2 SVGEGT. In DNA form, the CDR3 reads TGTGCCAGCAGTCCAGGGGGGGGCATCGGTCAGCCCCAGCATTTT. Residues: CASSPGGGIGQPQHF.

CDR3 sequence reads: CATSRDTGFGYTF. For the CDR3, the DNA is TGTGCCACCAGCAGAGATACAGGGTTTGGCTACACCTTC. The rearrangement uses TRBV15 and TRBJ1-2; D might be TRBD1 (6 bases). Germline-derived CDR1 and CDR2 are LNHNV and YYDKDF (reference sequence). Trimming pared 0 bases from V and 7 bases from J, leaving 9 bases between. This CDR3 region has 13 residues.

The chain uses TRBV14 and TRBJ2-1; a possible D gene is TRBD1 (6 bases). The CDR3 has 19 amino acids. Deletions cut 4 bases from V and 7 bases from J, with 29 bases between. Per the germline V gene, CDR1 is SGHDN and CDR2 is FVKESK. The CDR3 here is CASSPRGLRTVTRGNEQFF. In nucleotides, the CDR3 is TGTGCCAGCAGCCCACGGGGCCTCCGGACAGTAACCCGGGGAAATGAGCAGTTCTTC.

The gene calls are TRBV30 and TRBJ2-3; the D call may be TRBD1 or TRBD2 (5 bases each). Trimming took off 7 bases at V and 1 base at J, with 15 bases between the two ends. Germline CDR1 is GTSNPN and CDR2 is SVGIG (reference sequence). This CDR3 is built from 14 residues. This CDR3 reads CASHWGSGTDTQYF. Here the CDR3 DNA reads TGTGCCTCCCACTGGGGGAGCGGCACAGATACGCAGTATTTT. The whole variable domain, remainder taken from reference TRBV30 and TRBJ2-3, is SQTIHQWPATLVQPVGSPLSLECTVEGTSNPNLYWYRQAAGRGLQLLFYSVGIGQISSEVPQNLSASRPQDRQFILSSKKLLLSDSGFYLCASHWGSGTDTQYFGPGTRLTVL.

As DNA, the CDR3 is TGTGCCAGCAGTTACGAGCGGGGGGGAACAGATACGCAGTATTTT. It yields the protein CASSYERGGTDTQYF. J is TRBJ2-3 and V is TRBV6-6; TRBD2 agrees at 10 bases. The CDR3 extends over 15 amino acids. Trimming took 2 bases from V and 3 from J; bases not matched to a gene: 2. The germline V gene encodes CDR1 MNHNY and CDR2 SVGAGI (reference sequence).

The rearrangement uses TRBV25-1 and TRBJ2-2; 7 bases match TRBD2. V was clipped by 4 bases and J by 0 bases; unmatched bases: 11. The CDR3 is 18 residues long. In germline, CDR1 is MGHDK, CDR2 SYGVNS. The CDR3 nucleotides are TGTGCCAGCAGTGGGACTAGTGGTAGAGTCGCGAACACCGGGGAGCTGTTTTTT. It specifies CASSGTSGRVANTGELFF.

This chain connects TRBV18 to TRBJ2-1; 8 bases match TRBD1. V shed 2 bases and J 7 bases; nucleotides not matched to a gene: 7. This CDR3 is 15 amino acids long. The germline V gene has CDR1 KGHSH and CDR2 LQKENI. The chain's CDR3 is CASSPGQGAWNEQFF. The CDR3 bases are TGTGCCAGCTCACCAGGGCAGGGGGCTTGGAATGAGCAGTTCTTC.

The CDR3: CASSRPLSGGSHTQYF. The CDR3 DNA reads TGTGCCAGCAGCCGTCCGCTTAGCGGGGGCAGCCATACGCAGTATTTT. The chain uses TRBV27 and TRBJ2-3; TRBD2 agrees at 9 bases. This CDR3 comprises 16 residues. After removal of 6 bases from V and 7 bases from J, the junction contained 14 bases not matched to a gene. Germline assignment: CDR1 MNHEY and CDR2 SMNVEV (reference sequence).

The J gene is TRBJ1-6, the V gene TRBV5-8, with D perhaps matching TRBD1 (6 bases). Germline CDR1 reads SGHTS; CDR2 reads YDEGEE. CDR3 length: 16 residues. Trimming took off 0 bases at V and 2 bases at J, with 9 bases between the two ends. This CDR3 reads CASSLGGTTYNSPLHF. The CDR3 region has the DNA TGTGCCAGCAGCTTGGGGGGGACAACCTATAATTCACCCCTCCACTTT.

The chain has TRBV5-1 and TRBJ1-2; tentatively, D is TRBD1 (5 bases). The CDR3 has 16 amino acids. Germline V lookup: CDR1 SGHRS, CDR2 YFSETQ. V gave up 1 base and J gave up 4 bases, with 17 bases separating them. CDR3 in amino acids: CASSLSGATLTYGYTF. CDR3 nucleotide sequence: TGCGCCAGCAGCTTGAGTGGGGCCACTCTAACCTATGGCTACACCTTC.

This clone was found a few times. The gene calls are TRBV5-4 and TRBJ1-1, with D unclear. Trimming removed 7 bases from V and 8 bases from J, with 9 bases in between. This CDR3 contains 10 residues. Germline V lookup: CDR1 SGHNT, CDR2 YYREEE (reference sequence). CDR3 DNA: TGTGCCAGCTTCGACTCGGAAGCTTTCTTT. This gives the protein CASFDSEAFF.

The CDR3 bases are TGTGCCAGCTTTGGGGCAACGGGACAGGGAGAGACCCAGTACTTC. Its protein is CASFGATGQGETQYF. V is TRBV6-5 and J is TRBJ2-5; 9 bases are shared with TRBD1. The germline V gene encodes CDR1 MNHEY and CDR2 SVGAGI. Losses at the gene ends were 8 bases for V and 4 bases for J; bases not matched to a gene: 11. There are 15 residues in the CDR3.

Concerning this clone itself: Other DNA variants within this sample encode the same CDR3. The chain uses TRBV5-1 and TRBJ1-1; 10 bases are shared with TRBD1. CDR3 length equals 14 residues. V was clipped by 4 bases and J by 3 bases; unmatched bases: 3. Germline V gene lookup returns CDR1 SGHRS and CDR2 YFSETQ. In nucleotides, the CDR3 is TGCGCCAGCAGCCCCGGACAGGGGGACACTGAAGCTTTCTTT. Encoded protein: CASSPGQGDTEAFF.

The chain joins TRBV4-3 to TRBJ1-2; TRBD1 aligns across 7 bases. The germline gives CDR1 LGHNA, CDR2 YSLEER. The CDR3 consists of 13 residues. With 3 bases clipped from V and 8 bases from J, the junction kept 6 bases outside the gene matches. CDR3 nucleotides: TGCGCCAGCAGCCACACAGGGGCGGGAGGCTACACCTTC. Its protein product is CASSHTGAGGYTF.

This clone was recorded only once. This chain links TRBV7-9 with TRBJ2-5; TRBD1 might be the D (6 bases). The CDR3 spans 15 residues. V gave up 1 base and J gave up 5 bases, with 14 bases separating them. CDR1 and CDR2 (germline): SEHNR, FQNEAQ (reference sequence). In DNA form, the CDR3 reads TGTGCCAGCAGCTTAGGGTCAGGGGTAGGGGAGACCCAGTACTTC. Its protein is CASSLGSGVGETQYF.

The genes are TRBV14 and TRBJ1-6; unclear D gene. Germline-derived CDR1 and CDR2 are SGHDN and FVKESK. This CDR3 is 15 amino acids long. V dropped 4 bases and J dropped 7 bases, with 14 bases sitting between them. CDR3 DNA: TGTGCCAGCAGCCCCCGACACCACTCGAATTCACCCCTCCACTTT. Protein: CASSPRHHSNSPLHF.